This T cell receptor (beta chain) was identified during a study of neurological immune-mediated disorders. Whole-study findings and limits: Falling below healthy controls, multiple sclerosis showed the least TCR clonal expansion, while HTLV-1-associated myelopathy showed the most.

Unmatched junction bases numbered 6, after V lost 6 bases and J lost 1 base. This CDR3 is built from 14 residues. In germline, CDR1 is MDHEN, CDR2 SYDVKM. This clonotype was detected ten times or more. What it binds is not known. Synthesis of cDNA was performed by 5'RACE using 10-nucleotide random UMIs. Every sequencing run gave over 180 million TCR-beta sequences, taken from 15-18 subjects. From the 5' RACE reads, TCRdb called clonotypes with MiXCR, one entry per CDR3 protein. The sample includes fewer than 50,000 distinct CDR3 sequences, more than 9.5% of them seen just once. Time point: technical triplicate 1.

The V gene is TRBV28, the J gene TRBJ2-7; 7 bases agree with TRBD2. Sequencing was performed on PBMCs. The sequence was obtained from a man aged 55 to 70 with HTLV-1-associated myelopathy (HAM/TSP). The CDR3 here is CASRSLAGSYEQYF. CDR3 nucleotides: TGTGCCAGCAGGAGCTTAGCGGGTTCCTACGAGCAGTACTTC.